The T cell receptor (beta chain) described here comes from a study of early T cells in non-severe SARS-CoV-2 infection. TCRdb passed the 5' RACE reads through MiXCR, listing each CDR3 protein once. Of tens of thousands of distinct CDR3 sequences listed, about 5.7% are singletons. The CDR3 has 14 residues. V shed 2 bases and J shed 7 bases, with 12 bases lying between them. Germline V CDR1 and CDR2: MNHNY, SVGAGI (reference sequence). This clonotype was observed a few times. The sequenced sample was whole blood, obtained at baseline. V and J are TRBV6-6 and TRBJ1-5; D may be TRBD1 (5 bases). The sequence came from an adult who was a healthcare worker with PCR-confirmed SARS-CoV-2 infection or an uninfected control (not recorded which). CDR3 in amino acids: CASSYGQGSQPQHF. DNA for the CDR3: TGTGCCAGCAGTTACGGGCAGGGCTCACAGCCCCAGCATTTT.